A selection of T cell receptor beta chains follows, all from one sample in a study of vaccination and CD4 T cells after COVID-19. For these receptors, no antigen is known. A single record per CDR3 protein comes from TCRdb applying MiXCR to the PCR reads. The data contain several thousand distinct CDR3 sequences, less than 55% of them singletons. Source material: CD4+ T cells from blood, cultured in vitro. These receptors were collected from a human donor in good health. Both conserved end residues are part of each CDR3. D genes are given only for firm matches. Where a row states a size, it is once, few, many or the class of an expanded clone; other rows omit it.

J gene | D gene | V gene | clone size | CDR3 protein | CDR3 DNA
TRBJ1-2 | - | TRBV19 | few | CASSMRQSYGYTF | TGTGCCAGTAGTATGAGACAGAGCTATGGCTACACCTTC
TRBJ2-5 | - | TRBV27 | - | CASSTLGSVEGTQYF | TGTGCCAGCAGTACCCTGGGTAGTGTGGAGGGGACCCAGTACTTC
TRBJ2-5 | TRBD2 | TRBV5-4 | - | CASSLGGGLAGNQETQYF | TGTGCCAGCAGCTTGGGAGGTGGACTAGCGGGAAACCAAGAGACCCAGTACTTC
TRBJ1-2 | - | TRBV11-2 | - | CASSLTNNYGYTF | TGTGCCAGCAGCTTAACGAACAACTATGGCTACACCTTC
TRBJ1-2 | - | TRBV2 | - | CASSEIPRYGYTF | TGTGCCAGCAGTGAGATCCCCCGCTATGGCTACACCTTC
TRBJ1-2 | - | TRBV19 | - | CASNGPSLTNYGYTF | TGTGCCAGTAATGGACCGAGCTTAACTAACTATGGCTACACCTTC
TRBJ2-1 | TRBD1 | TRBV6-1 | - | CASRMDRVYNEQFF | TGTGCCAGCAGGATGGACAGGGTCTACAATGAGCAGTTCTTC
TRBJ1-5 | - | TRBV21-1 | few | CASSKAVGGNQPQHF | TGTGCCAGCAGCAAGGCCGTAGGAGGCAATCAGCCCCAGCATTTT
TRBJ1-5 | - | TRBV19 | few | CASRFTDNQPQHF | TGTGCCAGTAGATTTACGGATAATCAGCCCCAGCATTTT
TRBJ2-3 | - | TRBV6-1 | few | CASRGGGPDTQYF | TGTGCCAGCAGAGGGGGTGGGCCAGATACGCAGTATTTT
TRBJ2-3 | - | TRBV28 | - | CASSLWSGAGTQYF | TGTGCCAGCAGTTTATGGTCCGGGGCCGGTACGCAGTATTTT
TRBJ2-7 | - | TRBV7-2 | - | CASSLSQGSNEQYF | TGTGCCAGCAGCTTATCTCAGGGTTCCAACGAGCAGTACTTC
TRBJ2-3 | - | TRBV28 | - | CASSLGGGGTDTQYF | TGTGCCAGCAGTCTGGGAGGGGGGGGAACAGATACGCAGTATTTT
TRBJ1-6 | - | TRBV12-3/TRBV12-4 | once | CASSRDLFPSLHF | TGTGCCAGCAGTCGGGACCTCTTTCCGTCCCTCCACTTT
TRBJ1-5 | TRBD1 | TRBV12-3/TRBV12-4 | - | CASSPDRDVYQPQHF | TGTGCCAGCAGTCCTGACAGGGACGTTTATCAGCCCCAGCATTTT
TRBJ1-2 | - | TRBV7-2 | - | CASSVRPGAGGYTF | TGTGCCAGCAGCGTACGACCAGGGGCGGGGGGCTACACCTTC
TRBJ2-1 | TRBD1 | TRBV20-1 | few | CSATLVAGGRSRVYNEQFF | TGCAGTGCTACTTTGGTTGCAGGGGGCCGCAGTCGGGTTTACAATGAGCAGTTCTTC
TRBJ2-1 | TRBD2 | TRBV20-1 | - | CSAPPLAGYYNEQFF | TGCAGTGCGCCTCCCCTAGCGGGGTACTACAATGAGCAGTTCTTC
TRBJ2-2 | TRBD1 | TRBV12-3/TRBV12-4 | - | CASSPRGGTGTGELFF | TGTGCCAGCAGTCCCCGAGGGGGGACAGGCACCGGGGAGCTGTTTTTT
TRBJ2-3 | TRBD2 | TRBV6-1 | - | CASSPSSGGGTDTQYF | TGTGCCAGCAGCCCTTCTAGCGGGGGGGGCACAGATACGCAGTATTTT
TRBJ2-2 | - | TRBV14 | - | CASRRGTNTGELFF | TGTGCCAGCAGGAGGGGGACTAACACCGGGGAGCTGTTTTTT
TRBJ2-5 | TRBD2 | TRBV20-1 | medium-sized | CSAKLAGGLETQYF | TGCAGTGCCAAACTAGCGGGAGGGCTCGAGACCCAGTACTTC
TRBJ2-4 | TRBD1 | TRBV6-5 | - | CASSWPLDRGDKNIQYF | TGTGCCAGCAGTTGGCCCCTTGACAGGGGGGACAAAAACATTCAGTACTTC
TRBJ2-7 | - | TRBV7-9 | - | CASSPGPRQEGAYEQYF | TGTGCCAGCAGCCCGGGCCCCAGACAGGAAGGTGCCTACGAGCAGTACTTC
TRBJ1-5 | - | TRBV6-1 | few | CATQSRGQPQHF | TGTGCCACCCAATCACGGGGGCAGCCCCAGCATTTT
TRBJ1-2 | - | TRBV7-8 | - | CASSLALGTYGYTF | TGTGCCAGCAGCTTAGCATTAGGGACCTATGGCTACACCTTC
TRBJ1-5 | - | TRBV6-5 | few | CASSYGGDSNQPQHF | TGTGCCAGCAGTTACGGGGGCGATAGCAATCAGCCCCAGCATTTT
TRBJ1-5 | - | TRBV11-2 | - | CASSLAWGTNQPQHF | TGTGCCAGCAGCTTAGCATGGGGAACGAATCAGCCCCAGCATTTT
TRBJ1-2 | TRBD1 | TRBV20-1 | - | CSANRGLGYGYTF | TGCAGTGCAAACAGGGGGCTCGGCTATGGCTACACCTTC
TRBJ2-7 | TRBD2 | TRBV24-1 | - | CATSDFWREAIGEQYF | TGTGCCACCAGTGATTTTTGGCGGGAGGCCATAGGGGAGCAGTACTTC
TRBJ2-1 | TRBD2 | TRBV30 | - | CAWSVVQRGQDEQFF | TGTGCCTGGAGTGTAGTCCAGCGGGGGCAGGATGAGCAGTTCTTC
TRBJ1-5 | TRBD1 | TRBV5-6 | - | CASSPGTGSNQPQHF | TGTGCCAGCAGCCCGGGGACAGGGTCTAATCAGCCCCAGCATTTT
TRBJ1-1 | - | TRBV10-3 | - | CAIRSGGNTEAFF | TGTGCCATCCGGAGCGGCGGGAACACTGAAGCTTTCTTT
TRBJ1-3 | - | TRBV29-1 | - | CSARTGNTIYF | TGCAGCGCTCGAACCGGAAACACCATATATTTT
TRBJ2-5 | TRBD2 | TRBV20-1 | - | CSASTGTVAGLQETQYF | TGCAGTGCTAGTACGGGCACGGTAGCGGGCCTTCAAGAGACCCAGTACTTC
TRBJ1-1 | - | TRBV12-3/TRBV12-4 | few | CASSFPSGILNTEAFF | TGTGCCAGCAGTTTCCCCTCGGGCATCTTGAACACTGAAGCTTTCTTT
TRBJ1-1 | TRBD1 | TRBV19 | few | CASRAGPGQGSTEAFF | TGTGCCAGTAGGGCGGGCCCGGGACAGGGGAGCACTGAAGCTTTCTTT
TRBJ2-3 | - | TRBV7-2 | - | CASSLGGRFSTDTQYF | TGTGCCAGCAGCTTAGGAGGGAGATTTAGCACAGATACGCAGTATTTT
TRBJ2-1 | - | TRBV7-2 | - | CATRGQGQYYNEQFF | TGTGCCACCAGGGGTCAGGGGCAGTACTACAATGAGCAGTTCTTC
TRBJ1-2 | TRBD1 | TRBV2 | - | CASSVGQGAIGYTF | TGTGCCAGCAGTGTAGGGCAGGGGGCGATTGGCTACACCTTC
TRBJ2-7 | TRBD2 | TRBV20-1 | - | CSASALAGVTYEQYF | TGCAGTGCTAGCGCACTAGCGGGAGTAACCTACGAGCAGTACTTC